This T cell receptor (beta chain) emerged from a study of cytomegalovirus exposure and HLA in healthy donors. Comment on this clone: The antigen remains undetermined.

Primers included in the PCR were 60 Vbeta and 13 Jbeta primers. The assay was immunoSEQ multiplex PCR, and TCRdb's table has in-frame clones only and misses some. This table has 77,000 or so clones, about 79% appearing once. The CDR3 runs 15 residues. CDR1 is SEHNR, CDR2 FQNEAQ, per germline (reference sequence). The V gene end was trimmed by 2 bases and the J gene end by 5 bases; junction bases not matched to a gene: 4. Whereas donors were nominally healthy upon sampling, unrecorded immune exposures were probable. General study points: Per a later analysis, 15,000 to 20,000 TCR beta sequences showed association with HLA alleles at 0.05 false discovery rate. In a later analysis, HLA-associated TCR beta chains were more clonally expanded than equally common others.

This TCR was sampled from a middle-aged man in good health and CMV-seronegative. Sequencing was carried out using PBMCs. The chain couples TRBV7-9 to TRBJ2-5, with TRBD2 matching 11 bases. CDR3 loop: CASSLTSGSSETQYF. CDR3 DNA: TGTGCCAGCAGCTTAACTAGCGGGAGTTCGGAGACCCAGTACTTC.